This TCR beta chain stems from a study of cytomegalovirus exposure and HLA in healthy donors. Study results and limitations: Earlier analysis yielded a pattern in which most TCR beta V segments were productive about 87% or about 30% of the time. The classifier reportedly diagnosed cytomegalovirus status with high specificity and sensitivity.

A remark on this clone: Its antigen is currently unknown.

The study ran its PCR with 60 Vbeta and 13 Jbeta primers. Only in-frame clones appear in the TCRdb table, and some are missing; sequencing was by immunoSEQ multiplex PCR. The data show about 75,000 clones, roughly four fifths seen once. Germline-derived CDR1 and CDR2 are MRHNA and SNTAGT. The CDR3 totals 16 residues. The V end was cut by 1 base, the J end by 0 bases, with 10 bases between. Sample: PBMCs. The rearrangement links TRBV6-4 to TRBJ2-1; D call uncertain. The source is a man aged 18 to 35 in good health and CMV-seronegative. The chain's CDR3 is CASSDFPVSSYNEQFF. CDR3 in DNA: TGTGCCAGCAGTGACTTCCCCGTTAGCTCCTACAATGAGCAGTTCTTC.